Here is one TCR beta chain with its context. The data are from a study of T cell changes during pregnancy in multiple sclerosis. Profiling relied on immunoSEQ multiplex PCR, and the TCRdb table lists in-frame clones only, not all of them. The sample has some 60,000 clones, approximately 89% seen once. In germline, CDR1 is GTSNPN, CDR2 SVGIG (reference sequence). Trimming cost V 2 bases and J 4 bases; bases outside gene matches: 7. The CDR3 is 14 amino acids. The chain is built from TRBV30 and TRBJ1-1, with 7 bases identical to TRBD1. The clonotype comes from a female donor in good health, enrolled as a control in a pregnancy study. Here the sequenced sample was peripheral blood, taken after pregnancy. The DNA of the CDR3 is TGTGCCTGGAGTCCCCAGGGGGACGTCACTGAAGCTTTCTTT. Protein sequence: CAWSPQGDVTEAFF.